Below are 18 T cell receptor beta chains sequenced from a single sample in a study of post-analysis software for immune sequencing data. Notes on the study in general: Five or six TRBV segments appeared more often in patients than in controls, and TRBV5-6, TRBV5-1 and TRBV20-1 were among these.

cDNA libraries for TCR beta contained unique molecular identifiers. TCRdb analysed the PCR reads with MiXCR anew, one entry per CDR3 protein. The sample yields about 400,000 distinct CDR3 sequences, about a third seen once. These receptors' antigens are unknown. The sample was blood. The origin of the receptors is a girl between 10 and 17 years old with multiple sclerosis.

This clonotype was detected only a few times. The gene calls are TRBV6-1 and TRBJ1-2, with a weak D call TRBD1 (5 bases). V shed 0 bases and J shed 8 bases, with 13 bases lying between them. There are 14 residues in the CDR3. CDR1 is MNHNS and CDR2 is SASEGT in the germline V gene. The CDR3 region is CASSEAGREGGYTF. The DNA of the CDR3 is TGTGCCAGCAGTGAAGCGGGGAGGGAGGGGGGCTACACCTTC.

This chain links TRBV12-3 or TRBV12-4 with TRBJ1-4; TRBD1 matches at 8 bases. CDR3 length: 13 amino acids. With 7 bases clipped from V and 8 bases from J, the junction kept 6 bases outside the gene matches. The CDR3 nucleotides are TGTGCCAGCACCCACAGGGGGACGGAAAAACTGTTTTTT. Amino acid sequence: CASTHRGTEKLFF.

This chain links TRBV6-1 with TRBJ1-2; maybe TRBD1 (6 bases). The length of the CDR3 is 15 residues. V was pared by 2 bases and J by 7 bases, with 17 bases between. CDR1 and CDR2 (germline): MNHNS, SASEGT. The CDR3 reads CASSERDTALGGYTF. CDR3 in DNA: TGTGCCAGCAGTGAAAGGGACACGGCTTTAGGTGGCTACACCTTC.

This clonotype has just a few counts. The chain links TRBV4-1 to TRBJ2-1; 10 bases agree with TRBD2. Germline V CDR1 and CDR2: MGHRA, YSYEKL. V shed 4 bases and J 4 bases; nucleotides not matched to a gene: 1. The CDR3 spans 14 residues. CDR3 DNA sequence: TGCGCCAGCAGCCGGACTAGCGGATACAATGAGCAGTTCTTC. It specifies CASSRTSGYNEQFF.

The rearrangement joins TRBV12-3 or TRBV12-4 to TRBJ1-5, with TRBD1 as a possible D gene (6 bases). Between the trimmed V and J ends, which lost 4 bases and 4 bases, there was a span of 11 bases. The CDR3 has 14 residues. The CDR3 here is CASSSKQGNQPQHF. CDR3 nucleotides: TGTGCCAGCAGTTCCAAGCAGGGGAATCAGCCCCAGCATTTT.

CDR3 in DNA: TGTGCCATCAGTGAGTCAGGCGAGGCCCGGACACCCCTCCACTTT. Its translation is CAISESGEARTPLHF. The rearrangement joins TRBV10-3 to TRBJ1-6; D remains unclear. The CDR3 sequence is 15 residues long. With 0 bases removed from V and 11 bases from J, the gap between germline ends came to 14 bases. The germline V gene encodes CDR1 ENHRY and CDR2 SYGVKD.

This chain links TRBV30 with TRBJ2-1; no definite D call. This CDR3 spans 12 amino acids. From germline, CDR1 is GTSNPN and CDR2 SVGIG (reference sequence). Trimming cost V 5 bases and J 3 bases, with 8 bases left between them. In nucleotides, the CDR3 is TGTGCCTGGGCAGTCCACTACAATGAGCAGTTCTTC. Translating it yields CAWAVHYNEQFF.

This clonotype was seen a few times. The chain couples TRBV20-1 to TRBJ1-1; 7 bases align to TRBD1. This CDR3 region has 13 residues. CDR1 and CDR2 from the germline V gene are DFQATT and SNEGSKA (reference sequence). With 0 bases clipped from V and 13 bases from J, the junction kept 11 bases outside the gene matches. DNA for the CDR3: TGCAGTGCTAGAGATGGGACAGCAAAAACGGGTTTCTTT. It encodes CSARDGTAKTGFF.

This clonotype has a handful of counts. An end of the junction differs from the germline gene, which may be a read error. V usage is TRBV9 and J usage is TRBJ1-6; 9 bases line up with TRBD1. This CDR3 is built from 15 residues. Germline V gives CDR1 SGDLS, CDR2 YYNGEE. The CDR3 sequence: CASSERDRESSPPHF. The CDR3 DNA sequence: TGTGCCAGCAGCGAGAGGGACAGGGAAAGTTCACCCCCCCACTTT.

Many counts were recorded for this clonotype. The chain combines TRBV6-2 or TRBV6-3 with TRBJ1-1; TRBD1 aligns across 7 bases. In germline, CDR1 is MNHEY, CDR2 SVGEGT. The ends lost 2 bases at V and 5 bases at J; junction bases unmatched: 11. The length of the CDR3 is 16 residues. The CDR3 DNA reads as TGTGCCAGCAGTTACCGTAACAGGGGAAGCAGGACTGAAGCTTTCTTT. It codes for CASSYRNRGSRTEAFF.

This clonotype was counted a few times. This sequence joins TRBV5-1 and TRBJ2-7; D is undetermined. The CDR3 spans 11 residues. Germline CDR1 SGHRS, CDR2 YFSETQ. V lost 4 bases and J 4 bases, leaving 6 bases between the germline ends. The CDR3: CASSGEYEQYF. The CDR3 coding sequence is TGCGCCAGCAGCGGGGAATACGAGCAGTACTTC.

CDR3 in amino acids: CASSVGQGEFTDTQYF. The DNA for the CDR3 is TGCGCCAGCAGCGTGGGACAGGGGGAATTCACAGATACGCAGTATTTT. This chain joins TRBV5-1 and TRBJ2-3, with 11 positions matching TRBD1. CDR3 length equals 16 residues. In germline, CDR1 is SGHRS, CDR2 YFSETQ. J lost 2 bases, V lost 4 bases, and 6 bases had no gene match.

The V and J genes are TRBV5-5 and TRBJ2-7, with 11 bases matching TRBD1. The germline V gene encodes CDR1 SGHKS and CDR2 YYEKEE (reference sequence). The CDR3 has 15 residues. J lost 1 base, V lost 4 bases, and 4 bases had no gene match. The CDR3 sequence: CASSNRDRGSYEQYF. The CDR3 DNA is TGTGCCAGCAGCAACCGGGACAGGGGGTCCTACGAGCAGTACTTC.

The V and J genes are TRBV5-1 and TRBJ1-4; no firm D call. Looked up from germline, CDR1 is SGHRS and CDR2 is YFSETQ. Between the trimmed V and J ends, which lost 4 bases and 0 bases, there was a span of 10 bases. CDR3 length: 15 residues. The DNA for the CDR3 is TGCGCCAGCAGCCGTATCAAGGCAACTAATGAAAAACTGTTTTTT. This translates into CASSRIKATNEKLFF.

The chain uses TRBV6-5 and TRBJ1-2, with 10 bases identical to TRBD1. The CDR3 contains 14 residues. J was trimmed by 2 bases and V by 10 bases; bases with no gene match: 7. CDR1 MNHEY and CDR2 SVGAGI come from the germline V gene. The CDR3 coding sequence is TGTGCCACGTCCCCGGACAGGGGGAACTATGGCTACACCTTC. Protein: CATSPDRGNYGYTF.

V and J are TRBV7-2 and TRBJ2-3; TRBD1 matches at 7 bases. Germline V gene data show CDR1 as SGHTA and CDR2 as FQGNSA. Trimming took 4 bases from V and 4 from J; bases not matched to a gene: 5. The CDR3 runs 14 residues. CDR3 loop: CASSWQGGADTQYF. The CDR3 coding sequence is TGTGCCAGCAGCTGGCAAGGGGGCGCAGATACGCAGTATTTT. Combining the CDR3 with reference TRBV7-2 and TRBJ2-3 gives the whole variable domain GAGVSQSPSNKVTEKGKDVELRCDPISGHTALYWYRQSLGQGLEFLIYFQGNSAPDKSGLPSDRFSAERTGGSVSTLTIQRTQQEDSAVYLCASSWQGGADTQYFGPGTRLTVL.

The CDR3 spells CASRPTGYSNQPQHF. CDR3 DNA sequence: TGTGCCAGCAGGCCGACAGGCTATAGCAATCAGCCCCAGCATTTT. V and J are TRBV6-5 and TRBJ1-5, with D perhaps matching TRBD1 (6 bases). There are 15 residues in the CDR3. CDR1 is MNHEY, CDR2 SVGAGI, per germline. Trimming removed 6 bases at V and 0 bases at J, with 12 bases between.

This clonotype turned up a few times. The CDR3 is CSARDFRLAGTTDTQYF. CDR3 in DNA: TGCAGTGCTAGAGATTTCCGACTAGCGGGGACCACAGATACGCAGTATTTT. J is TRBJ2-3 and V is TRBV20-1; TRBD2 matches at 11 bases. The CDR3 consists of 17 residues. Germline V gene lookup returns CDR1 DFQATT and CDR2 SNEGSKA (reference sequence). Trimming cost V 0 bases and J 2 bases; bases outside gene matches: 7.